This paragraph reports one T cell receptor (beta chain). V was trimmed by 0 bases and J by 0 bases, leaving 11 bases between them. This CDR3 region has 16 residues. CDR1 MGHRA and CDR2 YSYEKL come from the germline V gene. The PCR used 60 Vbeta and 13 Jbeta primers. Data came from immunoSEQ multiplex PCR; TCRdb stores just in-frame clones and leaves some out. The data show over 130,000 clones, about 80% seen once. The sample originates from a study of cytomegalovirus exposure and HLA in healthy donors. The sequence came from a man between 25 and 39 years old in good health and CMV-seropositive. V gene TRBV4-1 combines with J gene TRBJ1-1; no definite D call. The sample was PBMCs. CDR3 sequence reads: CASSQDWEIMNTEAFF. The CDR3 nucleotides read TGCGCCAGCAGCCAAGATTGGGAGATCATGAACACTGAAGCTTTCTTT.